This is a list of T cell receptor beta chains from one sample in a study of blood T cell repertoires in COVID-19. This table comes from immunoSEQ multiplex PCR, and its TCRdb copy is limited to in-frame clones, with some not included. The table records approximately 220,000 clones, over 80% of them present only once. Sequencing was done on a sample of peripheral blood. Every receptor here comes from a middle-aged man with acute or convalescent COVID-19. Each CDR3 is given with its conserved first and last residue.

j_call	v_call	cdr3_length	cdr3_aa
TRBJ1-4	TRBV14	17	CASSQDFPRGTNEKLFF
TRBJ2-1	TRBV6-5	15	CASSYLAGSYNEQFF
TRBJ1-5	TRBV7-2	15	CASSFWTGNNQPQHF
TRBJ2-7	TRBV28	14	CASKGSGGPYEQYF
TRBJ1-1	TRBV2	14	CASSSGRSVTEAFF
TRBJ1-4	TRBV29-1	13	CSVLGQEREKLFF
TRBJ1-1	TRBV7-3	13	CASRATANTEAFF
TRBJ1-1	TRBV3-1/TRBV3-2	14	CASSRQGLNTEAFF
TRBJ2-7	TRBV21-1	14	CASSKAEQAYEQYF
TRBJ2-7	TRBV5-4	16	CASSTQTAISSYEQYF
TRBJ2-2	TRBV6-6	14	CASSYTGYTGELFF
TRBJ1-2	TRBV7-2	14	CASSLAPRPGGYTF
TRBJ2-7	TRBV5-4	14	CASSFYGTTREQYF
TRBJ2-1	TRBV2	15	CASSGGLTSYNEQFF
TRBJ2-5	TRBV18	15	CASSQETGGKETQYF
TRBJ2-5	TRBV19	15	CASRGTSGRTETQYF
TRBJ2-1	TRBV4-1	16	CASSQGSRDNNNEQFF
TRBJ2-2	TRBV2	15	CASSERTGRTGELFF
TRBJ1-5	TRBV6-1	18	CASSDPAWGGYSNQPQHF
TRBJ1-1	TRBV29-1	11	CSVQGNTEAFF
TRBJ2-7	TRBV2	10	CASSYGEQYF
TRBJ1-3	TRBV6-5	13	CASSTPQGNTIYF
TRBJ2-5	TRBV11-2	12	CASSFLRETQYF
TRBJ2-5	TRBV2	14	CASRKDSSSGTQYF
TRBJ1-3	TRBV11-3	17	CASSLLRYRGTGNTIYF
TRBJ2-5	TRBV5-4	18	CASSSGTSGRAPMETQYF
TRBJ2-7	TRBV2	14	CARGLAGGPYEQYF
TRBJ2-1	TRBV24-1	16	CATSGDGTSGRGEQFF
TRBJ2-2	TRBV9	15	CASSVVGTNTGELFF
TRBJ2-3	TRBV11-2	18	CASSPFRTSGRSTDTQYF
TRBJ1-3	TRBV5-5	15	CASSLVASSGNTIYF
TRBJ1-1	TRBV30	13	CAFRQGANTEAFF
TRBJ1-3	TRBV7-3	15	CASSPREGSGNTIYF
TRBJ1-2	TRBV7-2	13	CASSLATAGGYTF
TRBJ1-4	TRBV19	18	CASSVLPGQGGQGQKLFF
TRBJ2-2	TRBV28	15	CASSFRDRGVGELFF
TRBJ1-1	TRBV5-1	14	CASSLRTGDTEAFF
TRBJ2-7	TRBV7-2	15	CASSLVTSGSYEQYF
TRBJ1-1	TRBV5-5	14	CASSLEGLGTEAFF
TRBJ1-2	TRBV6-6	16	CASSYLDRALSYGYTF
TRBJ1-6	TRBV30	14	CAWTDGQGNSPLHF
TRBJ2-7	TRBV9	11	CASGTLYEQYF
TRBJ1-1	TRBV30	14	CAWRAGGGEAEAFF
TRBJ1-1	TRBV3-1/TRBV3-2	11	CASSQGVAAFF
TRBJ2-1	TRBV5-1	15	CASSLGQGALDEQFF
TRBJ1-5	TRBV4-1	16	CASSQEARISNQPQHF
TRBJ2-3	TRBV29-1	14	CSVVGASNTDTQYF
TRBJ1-1	TRBV7-9	14	CASSLGGVNTEAFF
TRBJ1-4	TRBV25-1	13	CASSLQGGEKLFF
TRBJ2-1	TRBV4-2	18	CASSQGQRAGWGANEQFF
TRBJ1-2	TRBV12-3/TRBV12-4	12	CASSREGYGYTF
TRBJ2-5	TRBV5-4	16	CASSLAPQGIQETQYF
TRBJ2-1	TRBV7-2	14	CASSLAGGYNEQFF